This TCR beta chain emerged from a study of blood T cells in healthy people across ages. CDR3 length equals 15 residues. After removal of 1 base from V and 7 bases from J, the junction contained 6 bases not matched to a gene. CDR1 MNHEY and CDR2 SVGEGT come from the germline V gene. The count of this clonotype is one. Extracted total RNA amounted to at least 6 micrograms for each sample. A second PCR of about 7 to 11 cycles used a sample-barcoded 5' primer and a J-beta primer mix. MiXCR, applied by TCRdb to the 5' RACE reads, yields one record per CDR3 protein. The sample yields over a million distinct CDR3 sequences, less than 25% seen once. A further study also used this sample, focusing on T cells of mothers and their children.

The chain has TRBV6-2 or TRBV6-3 and TRBJ2-7, with 11 positions matching TRBD2. This TCR came from a girl aged 2 to 10 in good health. Sequenced input: blood. CDR3 DNA: TGTGCCAGCAGTTACTATACTAGCGGGAGCGGAGAGCAGTACTTC. Protein product: CASSYYTSGSGEQYF.